The next 32 T cell receptor beta chains were all read from a single sample in a study of OX40 agonist ivuxolimab in advanced cancers. Using immunoSEQ multiplex PCR, the repertoire was profiled, and TCRdb retains in-frame clones only, with some absent. The top ten hold about 0.17% of the sample, which has around 100,000 clones, about 91% seen once. The sample consisted of CD4+ or CD8+ T cells sorted from blood, taken in a trial of the OX40 agonist ivuxolimab. The receptors were sampled from an adult with an advanced solid tumor such as melanoma, head and neck, liver or kidney cancer.

The chain employs TRBV14 and TRBJ1-2, with D possibly matching TRBD1 (5 bases). CDR3 length: 15 amino acids. Germline V gene data show CDR1 as SGHDN and CDR2 as FVKESK. The ends were cut back, 1 base at V and 4 bases at J, with 13 bases in the middle. The CDR3, as DNA: TGTGCCAGCAGCCAAGGTCAGGGCCAGACCTATGGCTACACCTTC. This codes for CASSQGQGQTYGYTF.

The rearrangement links TRBV19 to TRBJ1-5, with TRBD1 identical over 11 bases. V was clipped by 6 bases and J by 4 bases; unmatched bases: 8. CDR3 length: 16 residues. Germline assignment: CDR1 LNHDA and CDR2 SQIVND (reference sequence). This chain's CDR3 is CASRLGTGGRNQPQHF. In DNA, the CDR3 is TGTGCCAGTAGACTCGGGACAGGGGGTAGGAATCAGCCCCAGCATTTT.

The chain links TRBV4-2 to TRBJ2-4; D possibly matches TRBD1 or TRBD2 (5 bases each). The germline V gene has CDR1 LGHNA and CDR2 YNFKEQ. Deletions cut 1 base from V and 3 bases from J, with 10 bases between. CDR3 length: 15 amino acids. CDR3 protein: CASSQGGTVKNIQYF. Written as DNA, the CDR3 is TGTGCCAGCAGCCAAGGAGGGACCGTCAAAAACATTCAGTACTTC.

The rearrangement uses TRBV11-3 and TRBJ2-7; D remains unclear. V lost 5 bases, J lost 4 bases, and 12 bases lay in between. Germline assignment: CDR1 SGHNT and CDR2 YENEEA. The CDR3 runs 13 residues. CDR3 bases: TGTGCCAGCAGCAGAGGTCCCTTTTACGAGCAGTACTTC. Residues: CASSRGPFYEQYF.

V gene TRBV28 combines with J gene TRBJ2-1; D may be TRBD1 (6 bases). CDR1 and CDR2 (germline): MDHEN, SYDVKM. This CDR3 region has 14 residues. V lost 6 bases and J 7 bases, leaving 16 bases between the germline ends. The CDR3 reads CASRSPGTYNEQFF. The DNA for the CDR3 is TGTGCCAGCAGATCACCCGGGACATATAATGAGCAGTTCTTC.

DNA of the CDR3: TGCAGCGTCCTATCAAATACGCAGTATTTT. The encoded protein is CSVLSNTQYF. J is TRBJ2-3 and V is TRBV29-1; D is uncertain. The length of the CDR3 is 10 residues. V was trimmed by 6 bases and J by 7 bases, leaving 8 bases between them. Germline CDR1 is SQVTM and CDR2 is ANQGSEA.

V is TRBV29-1 and J is TRBJ1-2; 7 bases map to TRBD1. Germline V gene lookup returns CDR1 SQVTM and CDR2 ANQGSEA. Trimming cost V 1 base and J 4 bases; bases outside gene matches: 15. The CDR3 has 17 amino acids. DNA of the CDR3: TGCAGCGTTGAAGGGGTTCGACAGGGACACTCTAGCTATGGCTACACCTTC. Its translation is CSVEGVRQGHSSYGYTF.

This chain connects TRBV7-9 to TRBJ1-6; 8 bases fit TRBD1. CDR3 length: 16 amino acids. V dropped 0 bases and J dropped 7; count of bases not matched to a gene: 5. CDR1 and CDR2 from the germline V gene are SEHNR and FQNEAQ (reference sequence). CDR3 DNA sequence: TGTGCCAGCAGCTTAGCCACCGGGACAGGAAATTCACCCCTCCACTTT. Protein sequence: CASSLATGTGNSPLHF. Full variable domain (remainder filled in from reference TRBV7-9 and TRBJ1-6): DTGVSQNPRHKITKRGQNVTFRCDPISEHNRLYWYRQTLGQGPEFLTYFQNEAQLEKSRLLSDRFSAERPKGSFSTLEIQRTEQGDSAMYLCASSLATGTGNSPLHFGNGTRLTVT.

The J gene is TRBJ1-2, the V gene TRBV6-5; 7 bases match TRBD1. The CDR3 consists of 11 residues. The V segment lost 6 bases and the J segment 7 bases; nucleotides outside the gene matches: 2. Looked up from germline, CDR1 is MNHEY and CDR2 is SVGAGI. CDR3 protein: CASRQGSGYTF. DNA of the CDR3: TGTGCCAGCAGACAGGGGTCTGGCTACACCTTC.

The DNA of the CDR3 is TGTGCCAGCAGCTCTGGCCGAGGCACTGAAGCTTTCTTT. Its protein product is CASSSGRGTEAFF. V usage is TRBV7-9 and J usage is TRBJ1-1; D is ambiguous. The germline V gene encodes CDR1 SEHNR and CDR2 FQNEAQ (reference sequence). V dropped 4 bases and J dropped 4 bases, with 10 bases sitting between them. The CDR3 has 13 residues.

This clone has only a few counts. The chain employs TRBV7-3 and TRBJ2-1, with D possibly matching TRBD2 (6 bases). This CDR3 contains 11 residues. Germline CDR1 SGHTA, CDR2 FQGTGA. Trimming removed 3 bases at V and 9 bases at J, with 6 bases between. The CDR3 sequence: CASSFSGEQFF. The CDR3 coding sequence is TGTGCCAGCAGCTTTAGCGGTGAGCAGTTCTTC.

In regard to this clone: One end of the junction does not line up with germline, which may come from a read error. The chain has TRBV5-4 and TRBJ2-1, with D possibly TRBD2 on 5 matching bases. From germline, CDR1 is SGHNT and CDR2 YYREEE (reference sequence). The CDR3 contains 12 residues. The CDR3 DNA reads TGTGCCAGCAGCCTAGACTACACTGAGCAGTTCTTC. It codes for CASSLDYTEQFF.

The gene calls are TRBV6-6 and TRBJ2-3; 9 nucleotides match TRBD1. The CDR3 spans 14 residues. J was trimmed by 1 base and V by 5 bases; bases with no gene match: 1. Germline V gene lookup returns CDR1 MNHNY and CDR2 SVGAGI (reference sequence). CDR3 amino acids: CASSRTGGTDTQYF. The CDR3 DNA reads TGTGCCAGCAGTCGGACAGGGGGCACAGATACGCAGTATTTT.

The chain has TRBV5-6 and TRBJ2-5; 14 nucleotides line up with TRBD2. The germline CDR1 and CDR2 sequences are SGHDT and YYEEEE. V was pared by 0 bases and J by 2 bases, with 3 bases of the junction left unmatched. The CDR3 sequence is 17 residues long. CDR3 residues: CASSLAGLAGAQETQYF. The CDR3 bases are TGTGCCAGCAGCTTGGCGGGACTAGCGGGGGCACAAGAGACCCAGTACTTC.

The genes are TRBV9 and TRBJ2-1; tentatively, D is TRBD1 or TRBD2 (5 bases each). The CDR3 extends over 15 amino acids. V lost 0 bases, J lost 4 bases, and 11 bases lay in between. Germline assignment: CDR1 SGDLS and CDR2 YYNGEE. For the CDR3, the DNA is TGTGCCAGCAGCGTAGGGGGACCGGAGTACAATGAGCAGTTCTTC. It translates to CASSVGGPEYNEQFF.

The chain carries TRBV9 and TRBJ2-1, with a tentative D call TRBD2 (6 bases). CDR1 and CDR2 from the germline V gene are SGDLS and YYNGEE. The V end lost 2 bases, the J end lost 3 bases, and 12 bases lay between the germline ends. This CDR3 contains 15 residues. This chain's CDR3 is CASSVQGGSYNEQFF. The CDR3 nucleotides are TGTGCCAGCAGCGTGCAGGGAGGCAGCTACAATGAGCAGTTCTTC.

The chain recombines TRBV6-6 with TRBJ1-1; D is possibly TRBD1 (6 bases). V lost 2 bases to trimming and J lost 1 base, with 11 bases between them. This CDR3 region has 15 residues. Germline V gene sequence: CDR1 MNHNY, CDR2 SVGAGI (reference sequence). The CDR3 sequence: CASSYPPTGNTEAFF. The CDR3, as DNA: TGTGCCAGCAGTTACCCCCCGACAGGGAACACTGAAGCTTTCTTT.

In its sample, this clone was seen once. This rearrangement joins TRBV7-9 to TRBJ2-1, with 12 bases matching TRBD2. J gave up 0 bases and V 4 bases, and 4 bases lay outside the gene matches. The CDR3 runs to 17 residues. The germline gives CDR1 SEHNR, CDR2 FQNEAQ (reference sequence). The CDR3 DNA sequence: TGTGCCAGCAGCTCGCTGACTAGCGGGAGCTCCTACAATGAGCAGTTCTTC. It translates to CASSSLTSGSSYNEQFF.

The V call is TRBV5-1, the J call TRBJ2-4; a possible D gene is TRBD2 (6 bases). Trimming shortened V by 0 bases and J by 2 bases, and 12 bases separated the two germline ends. The CDR3 has 16 residues. Germline values: CDR1 SGHRS, CDR2 YFSETQ. CDR3 in DNA: TGCGCCAGCAGCTTGGGGGGACTCCTGTCCAAAAACATTCAGTACTTC. Translated, it gives CASSLGGLLSKNIQYF.

The chain recombines TRBV4-1 with TRBJ1-4; D remains ambiguous. With 0 bases removed from V and 8 bases from J, the gap between germline ends came to 16 bases. Germline V gene lookup returns CDR1 MGHRA and CDR2 YSYEKL. CDR3 length: 16 residues. In DNA form, the CDR3 reads TGCGCCAGCAGCCAAGACTTCCCTGGGGAGTGGGAAAAACTGTTTTTT. This codes for CASSQDFPGEWEKLFF.

The chain recombines TRBV6-6 with TRBJ2-5; D is perhaps TRBD1 (7 bases). Germline CDR1 and CDR2: MNHNY and SVGAGI (reference sequence). The CDR3 consists of 15 residues. Trimming pared 6 bases from V and 5 bases from J, leaving 19 bases between. The CDR3 spells CASSGQGGRTETQYF. DNA for the CDR3: TGTGCCAGCAGCGGGCAGGGGGGCCGAACGGAGACCCAGTACTTC.

The chain is built from TRBV28 and TRBJ1-4, with no clear D. V lost 6 bases and J 8 bases, leaving 13 bases between the germline ends. There are 13 residues in the CDR3. CDR1 is MDHEN, CDR2 SYDVKM, per germline. The CDR3 loop reads CASRVGRKEKLFF. The CDR3 coding sequence is TGTGCCAGCAGGGTAGGGCGGAAGGAAAAACTGTTTTTT.

The V gene is TRBV19, the J gene TRBJ1-5, with D perhaps TRBD1 (5 bases). CDR3 length equals 15 residues. Germline CDR1 and CDR2: LNHDA and SQIVND (reference sequence). V gave up 1 base and J gave up 0 bases, with 7 bases separating them. The CDR3 here is CASSIVQVSNQPQHF. The CDR3 bases are TGTGCCAGTAGTATAGTACAGGTTAGCAATCAGCCCCAGCATTTT.

V gene TRBV7-8 combines with J gene TRBJ1-1, with D perhaps matching TRBD1 (5 bases). In germline, CDR1 is SGHVS, CDR2 FQNEAQ. The CDR3 sequence is 12 residues long. V was clipped by 5 bases and J by 11 bases, with 15 bases between them. The CDR3 region has the DNA TGTGCCAGCAGCAAAGATCAGGGATGGGCTTTCTTT. Translation gives CASSKDQGWAFF.

This clone was seen a few times. The gene calls are TRBV27 and TRBJ1-1; 7 bases line up with TRBD1. There are 15 residues in the CDR3. The ends lost 6 bases at V and 2 bases at J; junction bases unmatched: 9. Germline assignment: CDR1 MNHEY and CDR2 SMNVEV (reference sequence). DNA for the CDR3: TGTGCCAGCAGCATGACAGGGCTCAGCAACACTGAAGCTTTCTTT. Encoded protein: CASSMTGLSNTEAFF.

The chain carries TRBV5-4 and TRBJ2-7, with D tentatively TRBD1 (5 bases). Germline assignment: CDR1 SGHNT and CDR2 YYREEE (reference sequence). The CDR3 consists of 13 residues. V was cut by 1 base and J by 1 base, with 6 bases left in between. The CDR3 bases are TGTGCCAGCAGCTTGAGGGGATCCTACGAGCAGTACTTC. Encoded protein: CASSLRGSYEQYF.

The chain combines TRBV7-6 with TRBJ1-6, with D unclear. V shed 1 base and J shed 5 bases, with 6 bases lying between them. The CDR3 consists of 14 residues. Germline lookup yields CDR1 SGHVS and CDR2 FNYEAQ. CDR3 sequence: CASSLDWNNSPLHF. The CDR3 DNA reads as TGTGCCAGCAGCTTAGATTGGAATAATTCACCCCTCCACTTT.

The chain links TRBV6-1 to TRBJ2-7; TRBD1 might be the D (6 bases). The CDR3 spans 14 residues. Germline values: CDR1 MNHNS, CDR2 SASEGT. The ends were cut back, 4 bases at V and 3 bases at J, with 13 bases in the middle. For the CDR3, the DNA is TGTGCCAGCAGTGGTCGATCCAGGGGCTACGAGCAGTACTTC. It translates to CASSGRSRGYEQYF.

This clone was found once. The chain recombines TRBV6-1 with TRBJ2-7; D not resolved. V lost 6 bases, J lost 6 bases, and 12 bases lay in between. CDR1 MNHNS and CDR2 SASEGT come from the germline V gene. The CDR3 consists of 12 residues. The CDR3 DNA reads TGTGCCAGCAGAGTCCCTGGCGGCGAGCAGTACTTC. Its protein is CASRVPGGEQYF.

The rearrangement joins TRBV25-1 to TRBJ1-2; D is unresolved. V was cut by 0 bases and J by 6 bases, with 8 bases left in between. The CDR3 length is 13 residues. Germline assignment: CDR1 MGHDK and CDR2 SYGVNS. This CDR3 reads CASSEYTAHGYTF. The CDR3 coding sequence is TGTGCCAGCAGTGAATACACAGCCCATGGCTACACCTTC.

The rearrangement joins TRBV6-6 to TRBJ2-7; TRBD2 aligns across 12 bases. The junction had 6 bases not matched to a gene; V was cut back by 0 bases and J by 12 bases. Per germline, CDR1 MNHNY and CDR2 SVGAGI (reference sequence). The CDR3 loop spans 14 amino acids. In nucleotides, the CDR3 is TGTGCCAGCAGTTACTCGCGACTAGCGGGAGAGTTGTACTTC. It specifies CASSYSRLAGELYF.

This clone has more than one count but fewer than ten. This rearrangement joins TRBV11-2 to TRBJ1-6; D not certain. V lost 1 base to trimming and J lost 7 bases, with 8 bases between them. This CDR3 is built from 14 residues. CDR1 is SGHAT, CDR2 FQNNGV, per germline. The CDR3, as DNA: TGTGCCAGCAGCTTAGGACAAGGAAATTCACCCCTCCACTTT. This codes for CASSLGQGNSPLHF.